These T cell receptor beta chains were read from a single sample in a study of blood T cell repertoires in COVID-19. Produced via immunoSEQ multiplex PCR; TCRdb's table is partial and in-frame only. Of about 210,000 clones in the sample, around 88% are singletons; the top ten hold about 5.6%. Sequenced: PBMCs or T cells enriched from blood (not recorded which). The receptors shown here come from a man in his forties with acute COVID-19. The CDR3 runs from the conserved cysteine through the conserved F or W. A D gene is named only where the DNA matches it firmly. The size field is filled for only some rows; it gives once, few, many or a size class.

J	D	V	size	DNA	CDR3
TRBJ2-6	-	TRBV2	-	TGTGCCAGCAGTGAAGGCGGACAATTATCTGGGGCCAACGTCCTGACTTTC	CASSEGGQLSGANVLTF
TRBJ2-7	TRBD1	TRBV28	-	TGTGCCAGCAGTCCAGCGACAGGGCTGGACGAGCAGTACTTC	CASSPATGLDEQYF
TRBJ1-2	-	TRBV6-5	-	TGTGCCAGCAGTTACTCGGGGGCCTACACCTTC	CASSYSGAYTF
TRBJ1-1	TRBD1	TRBV5-1	-	TGCGCCAGCAGCTCCGGACAGGGAGAAGCTTTCTTT	CASSSGQGEAFF
TRBJ2-2	-	TRBV7-3	-	TGTGCCAGCAGCCCCGGGGGGCGGAACACCGGGGAGCTGTTTTTT	CASSPGGRNTGELFF
TRBJ2-5	TRBD1	TRBV4-1	-	TGCGCCAGCAGCCAGACGGCCGGGACAGGGTTCCCGGACAGGTACTTC	CASSQTAGTGFPDRYF
TRBJ2-1	TRBD2	TRBV7-9	-	TGTGCTGAGCAGGGCGGGAGGGTCGGCAATGAGCAGTTCTTC	CAEQGGRVGNEQFF
TRBJ1-6	TRBD1	TRBV7-9	-	TGTGCCAGCAGCTCCCGACAGGGAGGTTCACCCCTCCACTTT	CASSSRQGGSPLHF
TRBJ2-7	-	TRBV6-1	-	TGTGCCAGCAGTGAAAGGCGAAGGCAGGGACTCGAGCAGTACTTC	CASSERRRQGLEQYF
TRBJ2-1	-	TRBV7-9	few	TGTGCCAGCAGCTTCGTTGTGGGAGGCAGTGAGCAGTTCTTC	CASSFVVGGSEQFF
TRBJ1-6	TRBD1	TRBV5-1	few	TGCGCCAGCAGCCTAGGACAGGCCCCCTATAATTCACCCCTCCACTTT	CASSLGQAPYNSPLHF
TRBJ2-7	-	TRBV7-2	-	TGTGCCAGCAGCAAAAAGTGGGCCCGCGAGCAGTACTTC	CASSKKWAREQYF
TRBJ2-2	-	TRBV28	-	TGTGCCAGCAAGGAAGGAGGGGAGAAGGGCGGGGAGCTGTTTTTT	CASKEGGEKGGELFF
TRBJ2-3	TRBD2	TRBV6-2/TRBV6-3	-	TGTGCCAGCAGTGGACCTAGCGGGAGGCGGAGAGATACGCAGTATTTT	CASSGPSGRRRDTQYF
TRBJ2-1	-	TRBV24-1	-	TGTGCCACCAGTGATTTCGAGGGGGAAGGGAATGAGCAGTTCTTC	CATSDFEGEGNEQFF
TRBJ2-3	-	TRBV6-5	-	TGTGCCACCTCTGACTCGCGGGGTCGTACGCAGTATTTT	CATSDSRGRTQYF
TRBJ1-4	TRBD1	TRBV5-1	once	TGCGCCAGCGGACCGGGACAGGGGTTGCCGGTCGAAAAACTGTTTTTT	CASGPGQGLPVEKLFF
TRBJ1-2	TRBD1	TRBV10-1	-	TGCGCCAGCTCCAGAGGTGGGACAGGGATGGATGGCTACACCTTC	CASSRGGTGMDGYTF
TRBJ1-5	-	TRBV6-6	-	TGTGCCAGCCTAGTAAGCGCCGGTCAGCCCCAGCATTTT	CASLVSAGQPQHF
TRBJ1-4	-	TRBV7-2	-	TGTGCCAGCACCCAGGGGCGCCATAATGAAAAACTGTTTTTT	CASTQGRHNEKLFF
TRBJ2-2	-	TRBV30	-	TGTGCCTGGAGTGAGGCACAGCACACCGGGGAGCTGTTTTTT	CAWSEAQHTGELFF
TRBJ1-4	-	TRBV29-1	-	TGCAGCGTTCTATCGGGGAATGACAAACTGTTTTTT	CSVLSGNDKLFF
TRBJ2-4	TRBD1	TRBV15	-	TGTGCCACCAGCAGGTCCCCGGGGCAGGGGGCTGGACTATCAGCCAAAAACATTCAGTACTTC	CATSRSPGQGAGLSAKNIQYF
TRBJ2-7	TRBD1	TRBV18	-	TGTGCCAGCTCACCACCCTGGGGAGACTCCCGGGACAGGGGGCCTTTGAATCGGAACGAGCAGTACTTC	CASSPPWGDSRDRGPLNRNEQYF
TRBJ2-1	-	TRBV7-3	-	TGTGCCAGCAGCTTTTCGTACAATGAGCAGTTCTTC	CASSFSYNEQFF
TRBJ1-2	-	TRBV28	-	TGTGCCAGCAGCCTCAACTATGGCTACACCTTC	CASSLNYGYTF
TRBJ2-1	TRBD2	TRBV20-1	once	TGCAGTGCTAGTCCGGGAGGAGCTATGAATGAGCAGTTCTTC	CSASPGGAMNEQFF
TRBJ1-6	TRBD1	TRBV5-1	once	TGCGCCAGCAGCCCGGGGGACAGCAATAATTCACCCCTCCACTTT	CASSPGDSNNSPLHF
TRBJ2-1	TRBD2	TRBV4-3	-	TGCGCCAGCAGCCCTACTAGCGGGAGTGTGCAGTTCTTC	CASSPTSGSVQFF
TRBJ2-3	TRBD1	TRBV7-6	-	TGTGCCAGCAGCTTCTTACAGGGGGGTCCAGATACGCAGTATTTT	CASSFLQGGPDTQYF
TRBJ2-7	-	TRBV5-1	-	TGCGCCAGCAGCCGATCCGGTGAAGAGCAGTACTTC	CASSRSGEEQYF
TRBJ1-2	TRBD1	TRBV27	-	TGTGCCAGCAGCAGGGACAGGGAGTACTATGGCTACACCTTC	CASSRDREYYGYTF
TRBJ1-4	TRBD1	TRBV5-1	-	TGCGCCAGCAGCGGGGGACAGCTACCTTCAACTAATGAAAAACTGTTTTTT	CASSGGQLPSTNEKLFF
TRBJ1-2	TRBD1	TRBV28	-	TGTGCCAGCAGGGAATGGGGCAGGGGGAATTCTAACTATGGCTACACCTTC	CASREWGRGNSNYGYTF
TRBJ2-1	TRBD2	TRBV5-4	-	TGTGCCAGCAGCTTGGCTAGCGGGAGCCAAGAGCAGTTCTTC	CASSLASGSQEQFF
TRBJ1-2	-	TRBV7-9	-	TGTGCCAGCAGCTCTAGTGAGGACTATGGCTACACCTTC	CASSSSEDYGYTF
TRBJ2-7	TRBD2	TRBV5-1	-	TGCGCCAGCAGCATCGTAGCGGGAGAGTCCTACGAGCAGTACTTC	CASSIVAGESYEQYF
TRBJ2-7	TRBD2	TRBV12-3/TRBV12-4	-	TGTGCCAGCAGTTTTAGCGGGGGTGCCGAGCAGTACTTC	CASSFSGGAEQYF
TRBJ2-1	-	TRBV7-9	few	TGTGCCAGCAGCCAGGGCGTATCTGGTGAGCAGTTCTTC	CASSQGVSGEQFF
TRBJ2-1	-	TRBV3-1/TRBV3-2	-	TGTGCCAGCAGCCCGAACAAACCAAGGCAGTACGGGAGTTACTACAATGAGCAGTTCTTC	CASSPNKPRQYGSYYNEQFF
TRBJ2-7	-	TRBV27	-	TGTGCCAGCTCGAGGTCCTGGGGCCTTAGCTCCTACGAGCAGTACTTC	CASSRSWGLSSYEQYF
TRBJ2-6	-	TRBV18	-	TGTGCCAGCTCCCCAAGCGGTAGCTCTGGGGCCAACGTCCTGACTTTC	CASSPSGSSGANVLTF
TRBJ2-1	TRBD1	TRBV6-2/TRBV6-3	-	TGTGCCAGCAGCCTTGACAGGGCGACCTACAATGAGCAGTTCTTC	CASSLDRATYNEQFF
TRBJ2-7	TRBD2	TRBV2	-	TGTGCCAGCGGAAGCCGGGGGGGTCCTTACGAGCAGTACTTC	CASGSRGGPYEQYF
TRBJ2-1	-	TRBV3-1/TRBV3-2	-	TGTGCCTCGGGACTCTCGTCCAATGAGCAGTTCTTC	CASGLSSNEQFF
TRBJ2-1	TRBD2	TRBV3-1/TRBV3-2	once	TGTGCCAGCAGCCAAGCCTCTAGCGGCCACAATGAGCAGTTCTTC	CASSQASSGHNEQFF
TRBJ2-4	-	TRBV9	-	TGTGCCAGCAGCTCACTAGTAGGGTCCAAAAACATTCAGTACTTC	CASSSLVGSKNIQYF
TRBJ2-3	TRBD2	TRBV6-8	-	TGTGCCAGCTCACCGGCGGGGCGGGAGGCAGATACGCAGTATTTT	CASSPAGREADTQYF
TRBJ2-7	-	TRBV4-1	-	TGCGCCAGCAGCCAAGAAGGGCCGGGGAGGTCCTACGAGCAGTACTTC	CASSQEGPGRSYEQYF
TRBJ2-3	-	TRBV6-5	-	TGTGCCAGCAGTTACAGAATAGACACAGATACGCAGTATTTT	CASSYRIDTDTQYF
TRBJ1-2	TRBD1	TRBV5-1	-	TGCGCCAGCAGCCCGTTGGAGGGGGCCCTTAACTATGGCTACACCTTC	CASSPLEGALNYGYTF
TRBJ1-5	-	TRBV28	-	TGTGCCAGCAGTTGGACATCTGGCAATCAGCCCCAGCATTTT	CASSWTSGNQPQHF
TRBJ2-7	TRBD1	TRBV25-1	once	TGTGCCAGCAGTGGGGGACAGGCCTACGAGCAGTACTTC	CASSGGQAYEQYF
TRBJ2-7	TRBD2	TRBV28	-	TGTGCCAGCAGCGATAATAAGGGACTAGCGGGGGGCTACGAGCAGTACTTC	CASSDNKGLAGGYEQYF
TRBJ2-2	-	TRBV5-1	-	TGCGCCAGCAGCTCGACAGCGAACACCGGGGAGCTGTTTTTT	CASSSTANTGELFF
TRBJ1-2	-	TRBV5-4	-	TGTGCCAGCAGCCCGACGGACTGGAGCCCTAACTATGGCTACACCTTC	CASSPTDWSPNYGYTF
TRBJ2-6	-	TRBV2	-	TGTGCCAGCAGCCCAACCTACTCTGGGGCCAACGTCCTGACTTTC	CASSPTYSGANVLTF
TRBJ2-5	TRBD2	TRBV28	-	TGTGCCAGCAGTCTTAGAAGTAGCGGGGTCCCGACGAGGACCCAGTACTTC	CASSLRSSGVPTRTQYF
TRBJ2-7	-	TRBV13	-	TGTGCCAGCAGCCCCGGAGCCTTTGAAATTGACGAGCAGTACTTC	CASSPGAFEIDEQYF
TRBJ1-5	TRBD1	TRBV30	-	TGTGCCTGGGCGTCAGACAGGGGGCTGGGCCAGCCCCAGCATTTT	CAWASDRGLGQPQHF